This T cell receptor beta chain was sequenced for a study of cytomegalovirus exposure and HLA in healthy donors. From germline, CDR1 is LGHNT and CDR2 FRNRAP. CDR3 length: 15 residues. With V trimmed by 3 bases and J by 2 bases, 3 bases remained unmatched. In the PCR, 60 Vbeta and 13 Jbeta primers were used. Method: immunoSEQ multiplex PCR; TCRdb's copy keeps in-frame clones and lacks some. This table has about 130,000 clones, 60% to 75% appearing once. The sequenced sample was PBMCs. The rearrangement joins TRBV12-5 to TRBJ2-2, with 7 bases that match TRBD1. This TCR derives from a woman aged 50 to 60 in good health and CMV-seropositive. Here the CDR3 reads CASGFGTANTGELFF. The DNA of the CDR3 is TGTGCTAGTGGTTTCGGGACAGCAAACACCGGGGAGCTGTTTTTT.